The T cell receptor beta chain under discussion was sequenced for a study of blood T cell repertoires in COVID-19. Study-wide context: Samples taken during acute and convalescent COVID-19 were collected in the United States, Italy and Spain.

Cohort 3 donors were reported recovered after two negative PCRs, clearance, or symptom resolution. Germline V gives CDR1 SQVTM, CDR2 ANQGSEA. The CDR3 sequence is 14 residues long. Trimming at V came to 3 bases and at J to 8 bases, leaving 11 bases not matched to a gene. Libraries were prepared by immunoSEQ multiplex PCR; TCRdb keeps only in-frame clonotypes and omits some of them. The sample lists approximately 400,000 clones; 80% to 85% were seen once. The sample consisted of PBMCs or T cells enriched from blood (not recorded which). The chain has TRBV29-1 and TRBJ1-2; 8 bases align to TRBD1. The clonotype originates from a woman in her forties or fifties who had recovered from COVID-19. The CDR3 here is CSVDNPDRVLGYTF. The CDR3 nucleotides are TGCAGCGTTGACAACCCGGACAGGGTGTTGGGCTACACCTTC.